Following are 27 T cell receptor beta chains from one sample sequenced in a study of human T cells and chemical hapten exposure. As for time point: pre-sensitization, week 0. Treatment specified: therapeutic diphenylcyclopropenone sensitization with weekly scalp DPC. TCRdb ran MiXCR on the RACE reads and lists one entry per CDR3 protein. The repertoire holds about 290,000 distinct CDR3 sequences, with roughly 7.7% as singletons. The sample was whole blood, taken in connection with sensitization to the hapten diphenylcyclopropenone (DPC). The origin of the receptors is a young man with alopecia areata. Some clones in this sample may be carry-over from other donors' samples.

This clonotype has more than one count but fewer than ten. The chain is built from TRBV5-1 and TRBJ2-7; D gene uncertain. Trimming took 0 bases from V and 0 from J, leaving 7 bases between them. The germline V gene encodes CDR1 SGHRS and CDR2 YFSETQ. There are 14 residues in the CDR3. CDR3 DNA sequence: TGCGCCAGCAGCTTGGAAGGCAACTCCTACGAGCAGTACTTC. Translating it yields CASSLEGNSYEQYF.

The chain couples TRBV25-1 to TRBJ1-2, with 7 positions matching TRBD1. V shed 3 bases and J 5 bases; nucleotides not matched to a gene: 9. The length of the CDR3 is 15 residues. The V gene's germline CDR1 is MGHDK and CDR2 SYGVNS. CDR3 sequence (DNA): TGTGCCAGCAGTGACCCAAACCCGGGACAGTATGGCTACACCTTC. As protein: CASSDPNPGQYGYTF.

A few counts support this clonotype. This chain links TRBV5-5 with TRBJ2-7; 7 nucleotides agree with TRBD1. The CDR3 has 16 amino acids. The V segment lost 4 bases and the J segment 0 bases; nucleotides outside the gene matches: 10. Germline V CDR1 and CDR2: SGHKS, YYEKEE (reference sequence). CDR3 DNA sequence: TGTGCCAGCAGCCCCGGCGACGGGGACAGCTCCTACGAGCAGTACTTC. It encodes CASSPGDGDSSYEQYF. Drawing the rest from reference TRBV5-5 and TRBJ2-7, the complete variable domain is DAGVTQSPTHLIKTRGQQVTLRCSPISGHKSVSWYQQVLGQGPQFIFQYYEKEERGRGNFPDRFSARQFPNYSSELNVNALLLGDSALYLCASSPGDGDSSYEQYFGPGTRLTVT.

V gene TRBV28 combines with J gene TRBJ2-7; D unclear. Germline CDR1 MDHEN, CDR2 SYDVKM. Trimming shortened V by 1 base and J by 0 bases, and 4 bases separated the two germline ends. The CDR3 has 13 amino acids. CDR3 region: CASSLSHSYEQYV. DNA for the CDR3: TGTGCCAGCAGTTTATCCCACTCCTACGAGCAGTACGTC.

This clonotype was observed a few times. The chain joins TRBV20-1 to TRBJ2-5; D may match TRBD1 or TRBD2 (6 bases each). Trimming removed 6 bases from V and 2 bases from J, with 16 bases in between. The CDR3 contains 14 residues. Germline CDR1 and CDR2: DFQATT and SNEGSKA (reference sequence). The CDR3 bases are TGCAGTGCCGCGAGAGGGGGGCGACAAGAGACCCAGTACTTC. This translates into CSAARGGRQETQYF.

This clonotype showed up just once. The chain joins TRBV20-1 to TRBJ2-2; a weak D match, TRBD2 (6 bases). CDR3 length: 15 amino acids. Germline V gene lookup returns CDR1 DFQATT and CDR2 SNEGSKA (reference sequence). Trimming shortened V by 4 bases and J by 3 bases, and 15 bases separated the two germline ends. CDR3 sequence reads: CSAIYGTSYTGELFF. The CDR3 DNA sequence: TGCAGTGCTATATACGGGACTTCTTACACCGGGGAGCTGTTTTTT.

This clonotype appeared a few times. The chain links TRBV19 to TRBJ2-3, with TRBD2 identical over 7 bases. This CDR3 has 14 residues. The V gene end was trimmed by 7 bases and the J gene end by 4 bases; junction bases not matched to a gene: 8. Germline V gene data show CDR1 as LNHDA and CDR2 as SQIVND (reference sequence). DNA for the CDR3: TGTGCCAGTACCTTCGGGGGGAGCCCAGATACGCAGTATTTT. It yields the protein CASTFGGSPDTQYF. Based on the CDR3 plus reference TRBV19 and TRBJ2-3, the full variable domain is DGGITQSPKYLFRKEGQNVTLSCEQNLNHDAMYWYRQDPGQGLRLIYYSQIVNDFQKGDIAEGYSVSREKKESFPLTVTSAQKNPTAFYLCASTFGGSPDTQYFGPGTRLTVL.

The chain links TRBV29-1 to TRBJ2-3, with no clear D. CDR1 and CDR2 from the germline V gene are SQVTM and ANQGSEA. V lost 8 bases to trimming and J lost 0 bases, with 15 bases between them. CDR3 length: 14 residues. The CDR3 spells CSYREQTSTDTQYF. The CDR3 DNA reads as TGCAGCTACAGAGAACAAACTAGCACAGATACGCAGTATTTT.

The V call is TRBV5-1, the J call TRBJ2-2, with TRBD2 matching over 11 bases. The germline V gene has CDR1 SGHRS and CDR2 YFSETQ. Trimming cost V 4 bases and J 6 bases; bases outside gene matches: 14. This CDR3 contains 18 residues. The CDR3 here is CASSPLPTSGGDSGELFF. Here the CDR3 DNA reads TGCGCCAGCAGCCCACTACCCACTAGCGGGGGTGACTCCGGGGAGCTGTTTTTT.

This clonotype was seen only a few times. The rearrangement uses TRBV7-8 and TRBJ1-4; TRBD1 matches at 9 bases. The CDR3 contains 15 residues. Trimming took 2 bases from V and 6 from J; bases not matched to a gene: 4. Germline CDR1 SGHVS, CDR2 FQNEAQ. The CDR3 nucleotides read TGTGCCAGCAGCTTATACGGACAGGGGTATGAAAAACTGTTTTTT. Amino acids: CASSLYGQGYEKLFF.

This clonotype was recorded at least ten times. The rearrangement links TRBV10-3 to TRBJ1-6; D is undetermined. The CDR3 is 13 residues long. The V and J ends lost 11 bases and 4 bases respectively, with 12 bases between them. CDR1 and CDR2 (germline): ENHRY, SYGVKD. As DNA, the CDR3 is TGTGCCGGCGCCCTGGGATATAATTCACCCCTCCACTTT. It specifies CAGALGYNSPLHF.

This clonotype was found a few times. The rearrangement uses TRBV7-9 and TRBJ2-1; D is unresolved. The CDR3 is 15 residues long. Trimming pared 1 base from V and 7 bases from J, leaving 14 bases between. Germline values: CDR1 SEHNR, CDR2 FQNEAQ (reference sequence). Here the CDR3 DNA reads TGTGCCAGCAGCTTAGGGGTGTTGTCCGGGAATGAGCAGTTCTTC. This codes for CASSLGVLSGNEQFF.

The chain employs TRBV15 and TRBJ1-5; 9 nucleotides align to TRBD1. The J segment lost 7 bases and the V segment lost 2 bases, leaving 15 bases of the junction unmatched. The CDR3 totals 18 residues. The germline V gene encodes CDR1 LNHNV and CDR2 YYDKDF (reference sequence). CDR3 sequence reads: CATSRRDRVIRPQQPQHF. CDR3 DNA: TGTGCCACCAGCAGACGGGACAGGGTAATCCGTCCCCAGCAGCCCCAGCATTTT.

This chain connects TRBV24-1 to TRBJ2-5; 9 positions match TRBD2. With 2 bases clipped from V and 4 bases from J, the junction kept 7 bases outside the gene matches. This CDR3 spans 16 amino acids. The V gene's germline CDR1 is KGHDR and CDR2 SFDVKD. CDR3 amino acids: CATSDSKPGLAETQYF. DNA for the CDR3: TGTGCCACCAGTGATTCCAAGCCGGGACTAGCAGAGACCCAGTACTTC.

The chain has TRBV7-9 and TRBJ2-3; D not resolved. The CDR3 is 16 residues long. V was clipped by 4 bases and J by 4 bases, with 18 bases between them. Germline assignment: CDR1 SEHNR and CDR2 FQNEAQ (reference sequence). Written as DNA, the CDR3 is TGTGCCAGCAGCTACGCCCAGGCTAACCGGGCAGATACGCAGTATTTT. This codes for CASSYAQANRADTQYF.

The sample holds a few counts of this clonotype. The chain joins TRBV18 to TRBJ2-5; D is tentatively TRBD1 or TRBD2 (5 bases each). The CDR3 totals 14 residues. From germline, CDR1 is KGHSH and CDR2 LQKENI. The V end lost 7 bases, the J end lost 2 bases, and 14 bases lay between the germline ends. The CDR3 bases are TGTGCCAGCTTACAACCGGGACGGCAAGAGACCCAGTACTTC. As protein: CASLQPGRQETQYF.

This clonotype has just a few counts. As DNA, the CDR3 is TGTGCCAGCAGCCAAGACCCCCAGGGCGCAGATACGCAGTATTTT. Its translation: CASSQDPQGADTQYF. The rearrangement links TRBV3-1 to TRBJ2-3, with D perhaps matching TRBD1 (5 bases). From germline, CDR1 is LGHDT and CDR2 YNNKEL (reference sequence). The CDR3 runs 15 residues. V lost 0 bases to trimming and J lost 4 bases, with 11 bases between them.

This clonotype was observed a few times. The CDR3 protein is CASSWGQASSYNSPLHF. The DNA of the CDR3 is TGTGCCAGCAGCTGGGGACAGGCCTCCTCCTATAATTCACCCCTCCACTTT. This chain links TRBV6-6 with TRBJ1-6; TRBD1 aligns across 8 bases. Germline V gene data show CDR1 as MNHNY and CDR2 as SVGAGI (reference sequence). Trimming removed 6 bases from V and 0 bases from J; junction bases left unmatched: 7. The CDR3 length is 17 residues.

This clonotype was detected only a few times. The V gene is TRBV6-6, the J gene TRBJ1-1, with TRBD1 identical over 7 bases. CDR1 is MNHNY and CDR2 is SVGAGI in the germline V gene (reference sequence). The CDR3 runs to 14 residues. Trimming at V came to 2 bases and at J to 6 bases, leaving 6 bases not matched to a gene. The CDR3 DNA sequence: TGTGCCAGCAGTTACGACAGGGCGGGGGCTGAAGCTTTCTTT. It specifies CASSYDRAGAEAFF.

As DNA, the CDR3 is TGCGCCAGCAGCCAAGATCGCGAGGGGGGAGAGCTGTACTTC. As protein: CASSQDREGGELYF. The chain uses TRBV4-3 and TRBJ2-5; D tentatively reads TRBD1 or TRBD2 (6 bases each). There are 14 residues in the CDR3. Germline CDR1 LGHNA, CDR2 YSLEER. Trimming shortened V by 0 bases and J by 13 bases, and 18 bases separated the two germline ends.

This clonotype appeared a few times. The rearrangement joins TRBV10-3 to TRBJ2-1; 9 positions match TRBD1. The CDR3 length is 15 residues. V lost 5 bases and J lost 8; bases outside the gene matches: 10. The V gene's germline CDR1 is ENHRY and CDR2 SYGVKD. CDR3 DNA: TGTGCCATCAGTAGGGGACAGGGAAGGTTGGATGAGCAGTTCTTC. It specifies CAISRGQGRLDEQFF.

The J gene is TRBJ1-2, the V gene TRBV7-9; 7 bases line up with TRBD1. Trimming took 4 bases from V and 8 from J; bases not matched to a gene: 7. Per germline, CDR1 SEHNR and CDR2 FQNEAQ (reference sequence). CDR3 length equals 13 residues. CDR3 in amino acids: CASSSGTASGYTF. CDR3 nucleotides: TGTGCCAGCAGCTCCGGGACAGCATCCGGCTACACCTTC.

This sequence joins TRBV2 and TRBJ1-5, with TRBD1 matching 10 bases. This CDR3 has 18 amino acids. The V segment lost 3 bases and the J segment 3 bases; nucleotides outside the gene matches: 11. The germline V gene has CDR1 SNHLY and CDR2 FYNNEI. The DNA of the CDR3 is TGTGCCAGCAGTGATTCCGCTGGGACAGGGGAATTCAATCAGCCCCAGCATTTT. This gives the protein CASSDSAGTGEFNQPQHF.

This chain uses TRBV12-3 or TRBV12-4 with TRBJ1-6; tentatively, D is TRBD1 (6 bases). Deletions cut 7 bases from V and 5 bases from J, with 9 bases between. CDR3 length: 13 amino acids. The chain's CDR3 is CASTGDHNSPLHF. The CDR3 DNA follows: TGTGCCAGCACAGGGGACCATAATTCACCCCTCCACTTT.

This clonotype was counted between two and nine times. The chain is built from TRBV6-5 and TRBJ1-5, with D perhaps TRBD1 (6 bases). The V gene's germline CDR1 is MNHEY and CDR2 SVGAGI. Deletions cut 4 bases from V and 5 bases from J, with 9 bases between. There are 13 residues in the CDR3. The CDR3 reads CASSSGGHQPQHF. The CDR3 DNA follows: TGTGCCAGCAGTTCCGGGGGCCATCAGCCCCAGCATTTT.

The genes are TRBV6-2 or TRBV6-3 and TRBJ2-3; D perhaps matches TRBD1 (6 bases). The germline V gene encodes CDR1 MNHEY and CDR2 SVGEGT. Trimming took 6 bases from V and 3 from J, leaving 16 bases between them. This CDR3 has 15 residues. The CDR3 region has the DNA TGTGCCAGCAGCCTCCGGGACACCCGAACAGATACGCAGTATTTT. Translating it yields CASSLRDTRTDTQYF.

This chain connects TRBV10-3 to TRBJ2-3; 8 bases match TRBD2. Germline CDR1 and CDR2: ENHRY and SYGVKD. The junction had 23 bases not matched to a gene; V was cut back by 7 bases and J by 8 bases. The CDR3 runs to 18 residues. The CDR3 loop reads CAITPDRRASGPVVTQYF. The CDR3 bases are TGTGCCATCACTCCCGACCGGCGTGCTAGCGGGCCAGTGGTTACGCAGTATTTT.